Shown below are 3 T cell receptor beta chains from a single sample sequenced in a study of CD8 T cells in Susac syndrome. cDNA came from roughly 0.53 to 1 ug RNA primed by random hexamers. MiXCR, applied by TCRdb to the immunoSEQ multiplex PCR reads, yields one record per CDR3 protein. The sample records 130,000 or so distinct CDR3 sequences, roughly 94% being singletons. Sequenced: CD8+ T cells from PBMCs. The source is a human donor with Susac syndrome.

This chain connects TRBV20-1 to TRBJ1-5, with 9 nucleotides matching TRBD1. V was clipped by 5 bases and J by 7 bases; unmatched bases: 12. This CDR3 contains 15 residues. Germline V CDR1 and CDR2: DFQATT, SNEGSKA (reference sequence). CDR3 sequence reads: CSAHPRDRVYQPQHF. Written as DNA, the CDR3 is TGCAGTGCTCACCCGAGGGACAGGGTATACCAGCCCCAGCATTTT.

V gene TRBV7-9 combines with J gene TRBJ2-5; 11 nucleotides line up with TRBD2. With V trimmed by 5 bases and J by 4 bases, 6 bases remained unmatched. The CDR3 covers 15 residues. CDR1 is SEHNR, CDR2 FQNEAQ, per germline (reference sequence). CDR3 sequence: CASSETSGEVETQYF. CDR3 in DNA: TGTGCCAGCAGCGAGACTAGCGGGGAGGTAGAGACCCAGTACTTC.

The chain joins TRBV29-1 to TRBJ2-7, with unresolved D. Germline V CDR1 and CDR2: SQVTM, ANQGSEA. The CDR3 is 13 residues long. The ends were cut back, 2 bases at V and 0 bases at J, with 8 bases in the middle. The CDR3: CSVEFGGSYEQYF. CDR3 coding DNA: TGCAGCGTTGAATTTGGCGGCTCCTACGAGCAGTACTTC.